A single sample gave rise to the 10 T cell receptor beta chains below, sequenced in a study of CD8 T cells in Susac syndrome. About 0.5 to 1 ug RNA was reverse transcribed with random hexamers. TCRdb recomputed calls from the immunoSEQ multiplex PCR reads with MiXCR, one row per CDR3 protein. The repertoire holds 150,000 to 190,000 distinct CDR3 sequences, with approximately 94% as singletons. Material for sequencing was CD8+ T cells from PBMCs. The receptors come from a human donor with multiple sclerosis.

V and J are TRBV12-3 or TRBV12-4 and TRBJ2-7; TRBD2 is a possible D gene (5 bases). The CDR3 is made up of 12 amino acids. V was clipped by 3 bases and J by 6 bases, with 9 bases between them. The CDR3 is CASSLDSFEQYF. Here the CDR3 DNA reads TGTGCCAGCAGTTTGGACTCTTTCGAGCAGTACTTC.

The rearrangement uses TRBV12-3 or TRBV12-4 and TRBJ2-7; 7 bases agree with TRBD1. With V trimmed by 4 bases and J by 0 bases, 15 bases remained unmatched. The CDR3 has 18 amino acids. This CDR3 reads CASSSPRRDSRTSYEQYF. CDR3 nucleotide sequence: TGTGCCAGCAGTTCCCCAAGACGGGACAGCCGAACCTCCTACGAGCAGTACTTC.

The rearrangement uses TRBV29-1 and TRBJ1-1, with D unresolved. The germline V gene has CDR1 SQVTM and CDR2 ANQGSEA. V shed 7 bases and J shed 7 bases, with 10 bases lying between them. CDR3 size: 10 residues. Here the CDR3 DNA reads TGCAGCGCCTCGGTTGGTGAAGCTTTCTTT. This translates into CSASVGEAFF.

This chain uses TRBV14 with TRBJ2-7; D ambiguous. This CDR3 has 12 residues. In germline, CDR1 is SGHDN, CDR2 FVKESK. Trimming removed 1 base from V and 2 bases from J, with 3 bases in between. CDR3 nucleotide sequence: TGTGCCAGCAGCCAAGGGGCCTACGAGCAGTACTTC. It encodes CASSQGAYEQYF.

The genes are TRBV7-9 and TRBJ2-7; weak D call: TRBD1 (5 bases). The CDR3 contains 11 residues. Per the germline V gene, CDR1 is SEHNR and CDR2 is FQNEAQ (reference sequence). V lost 5 bases and J 4 bases, leaving 6 bases between the germline ends. CDR3 amino acids: CASSRQYEQYF. The CDR3 region has the DNA TGTGCCAGCAGCCGACAGTACGAGCAGTACTTC.

The V call is TRBV14, the J call TRBJ1-2, with a possible D match to TRBD1 (5 bases). The CDR3 covers 12 residues. V lost 5 bases and J lost 9, with 13 bases in between. Germline V gene sequence: CDR1 SGHDN, CDR2 FVKESK. This CDR3 reads CASSAYGDRYTF. In nucleotides, the CDR3 is TGTGCCAGCAGCGCCTATGGGGACCGCTACACCTTC.

CDR3 bases: TGTGCCACCAGCAGAGACCCCGGGTCGGGCAACACTGAAGCTTTCTTT. This sequence encodes CATSRDPGSGNTEAFF. The chain carries TRBV15 and TRBJ1-1; D is unclear. CDR3 size: 16 residues. Germline V gene sequence: CDR1 LNHNV, CDR2 YYDKDF (reference sequence). The ends were cut back, 0 bases at V and 2 bases at J, with 13 bases in the middle. Looking up the rest from reference TRBV15 and TRBJ1-1 gives the full variable domain: DAMVIQNPRYQVTQFGKPVTLSCSQTLNHNVMYWYQQKSSQAPKLLFHYYDKDFNNEADTPDNFQSRRPNTSFCFLDIRSPGLGDTAMYLCATSRDPGSGNTEAFFGQGTRLTVV.

The rearrangement links TRBV15 to TRBJ1-2; maybe TRBD1 (5 bases). V was trimmed by 5 bases and J by 5 bases, leaving 21 bases between them. The germline V gene has CDR1 LNHNV and CDR2 YYDKDF (reference sequence). This CDR3 comprises 16 residues. Here the CDR3 DNA reads TGTGCCACCAGCCCCGCGGCCGGGACGGGGCCGTATGGCTACACCTTC. It codes for CATSPAAGTGPYGYTF.

The chain links TRBV28 to TRBJ2-5, with TRBD1 matching over 10 bases. The CDR3 covers 15 residues. CDR1 and CDR2 from the germline V gene are MDHEN and SYDVKM. With 5 bases clipped from V and 3 bases from J, the junction kept 6 bases outside the gene matches. The CDR3 DNA follows: TGTGCCAGCAGTACCCGACAGGGGGCGAAAGAGACCCAGTACTTC. The encoded protein is CASSTRQGAKETQYF.

This chain uses TRBV5-1 with TRBJ2-7; 11 bases are a match to TRBD2. V was pared by 2 bases and J by 1 base, with 2 bases of the junction left unmatched. The V gene's germline CDR1 is SGHRS and CDR2 YFSETQ. This CDR3 spans 15 amino acids. CDR3 nucleotide sequence: TGCGCCAGCAGCTTAGGACTAGCGGGTTCCTACGAGCAGTACTTC. Its translation is CASSLGLAGSYEQYF. Full variable domain (missing parts from reference TRBV5-1 and TRBJ2-7): KAGVTQTPRYLIKTRGQQVTLSCSPISGHRSVSWYQQTPGQGLQFLFEYFSETQRNKGNFPGRFSGRQFSNSRSEMNVSTLELGDSALYLCASSLGLAGSYEQYFGPGTRLTVT.